Listed below are T cell receptor beta chains from one sample, sequenced in a study of T cell responses to AZD1222 COVID-19 vaccine. Clones were sequenced by immunoSEQ multiplex PCR, and TCRdb holds only the in-frame ones, with some missing. The sample has about 120,000 clones, 70% to 90% seen once. Specimen: peripheral blood, collected on day 0 of AZD1222 vaccination. The receptors originated from an adult in good health. The CDR3 runs from the conserved cysteine through the conserved F or W. Fields, in order: J gene, V gene, D gene, CDR3 length, clone size, CDR3 DNA, CDR3 protein. The D gene is left open where the match is weak. Size tells how often a clone was seen (once, few, many) or the class of an expanded clone, and some rows leave it out.

TRBJ2-7,TRBV7-9,TRBD2,16,NA,TGTGCCAGCACCGAGGCAAGCGGGGGCGGCTCCTACGAGCAGTACTTC,CASTEASGGGSYEQYF
TRBJ2-5,TRBV7-2,TRBD2,14,NA,TGTGCCAGCAGCCCCCGGGGGGAACAAGAGACCCAGTACTTC,CASSPRGEQETQYF
TRBJ2-5,TRBV5-1,TRBD2,13,NA,TGCGCCAGCAGCCGCGGGGGAGCAGAGACCCAGTACTTC,CASSRGGAETQYF
TRBJ1-2,TRBV6-2/TRBV6-3,TRBD1,16,NA,TGTGCCAGCAGTTACTCGGGGAGGGGGCCGCTATATGGCTACACCTTC,CASSYSGRGPLYGYTF
TRBJ2-7,TRBV5-1,TRBD1,14,NA,TGCGCCAGCAGCTCACGACAGGGGCCCTACGAGCAGTACTTC,CASSSRQGPYEQYF
TRBJ2-3,TRBV6-5,TRBD2,15,once,TGTGCCAGCAGTTACGGGGCGGGGGTCACAGATACGCAGTATTTT,CASSYGAGVTDTQYF
TRBJ1-4,TRBV29-1,NA,13,NA,TGCAGCGTTGAGGCAGGGAAGTGGAAAAAACTGTTTTTT,CSVEAGKWKKLFF
TRBJ1-2,TRBV2,TRBD1,13,NA,TGTGCCAGCACCCCGGACAGGGAATATGGCTACACCTTC,CASTPDREYGYTF
TRBJ2-7,TRBV5-4,NA,15,once,TGTGCCAGCAGCCTGGGAGGCACGAGCTCCTACGAGCAGTACTTC,CASSLGGTSSYEQYF
TRBJ1-4,TRBV6-5,NA,14,NA,TGTGCCAGCAGTTACTCCGGCAGGGTTGAAAAACTGTTTTTT,CASSYSGRVEKLFF
TRBJ2-7,TRBV6-5,NA,16,NA,TGTGCCAGCAGTTCTCATGGGGGGGGCTCCTCCTACGAGCAGTACTTC,CASSSHGGGSSYEQYF
TRBJ1-2,TRBV7-2,NA,11,few,TGTGCCAGCAGCATTAGGCAGGCTCCCACCTTC,CASSIRQAPTF
TRBJ1-5,TRBV10-3,NA,13,once,TGTGCCATCAGTGTGGGTCCAGGGCAGCCCCAGCATTTT,CAISVGPGQPQHF
TRBJ1-2,TRBV12-3/TRBV12-4,TRBD1,13,NA,TGTGCCAGCAGCAGGACAGGGAATGAAGGCTACACCTTC,CASSRTGNEGYTF
TRBJ1-2,TRBV7-9,TRBD1,14,once,TGTGCCAGCAGCTTCCCCAGACAGGGGGTGGGCTACACCTTC,CASSFPRQGVGYTF
TRBJ2-5,TRBV19,TRBD2,17,NA,TGTGCCAGTAGTATCAGCCCTTTGGGACTAGCGGAGGAGACCCAGTACTTC,CASSISPLGLAEETQYF
TRBJ1-1,TRBV2,NA,15,NA,TGTGCCAGCAAAAAAAGGGGGGGCTTGAACACTGAAGCTTTCTTT,CASKKRGGLNTEAFF
TRBJ1-6,TRBV6-1,NA,12,NA,TGTGCCAGCAGTGATTGGGGTTCACCCCTCCACTTT,CASSDWGSPLHF
TRBJ1-1,TRBV2,NA,11,NA,TGTGCCAGCATAGGAGTCACTGAAGCTTTCTTT,CASIGVTEAFF
TRBJ2-2,TRBV24-1,NA,16,NA,TGTGCCACCAGTGATTCACTCCCGCTGGGAACCGGGGAGCTGTTTTTT,CATSDSLPLGTGELFF
TRBJ1-2,TRBV27,TRBD1,15,NA,TGTGCCAGCAGCACCGGGACAGGGATGAGAAATGGCTACACCTTC,CASSTGTGMRNGYTF
TRBJ1-3,TRBV7-2,TRBD1,17,NA,TGTGCCAGCAGCGCTACCGGGACAGGGGGTGCCGGAAACACCATATATTTT,CASSATGTGGAGNTIYF
TRBJ1-5,TRBV21-1,NA,12,NA,TGTGCCAGCAGCAAAGCGGGACAGTGCGGAAATTTT,CASSKAGQCGNF
TRBJ1-2,TRBV7-9,NA,13,NA,TGTGCCAGCAGCCCGGACAGAACCTATGGCTACACCTTC,CASSPDRTYGYTF
TRBJ1-1,TRBV16,NA,14,NA,TGTGCCAGCAGCCAATCGTGGGGCGGCACTGAAGCTTTCTTT,CASSQSWGGTEAFF
TRBJ2-1,TRBV5-5,NA,12,NA,TGTGCCAGCACCTACGGCTACAATGAGCAGTTCTTC,CASTYGYNEQFF
TRBJ1-2,TRBV5-1,NA,14,NA,TGCGCCAGCAGCTTGGAAGGGGGGGACTATGGCTACACCTTC,CASSLEGGDYGYTF
TRBJ1-1,TRBV7-2,TRBD1,14,once,TGTGCCAGCAGCTTGGACAGGGCGGGTTCGGCAGCTTTCTTT,CASSLDRAGSAAFF
TRBJ2-5,TRBV7-2,TRBD1,14,NA,TGTGCCAGCAGCTTAAACAGGGGGCAAGAGACCCAGTACTTC,CASSLNRGQETQYF
TRBJ1-2,TRBV11-1,TRBD1,15,NA,TGTGCCAGCAGCTTAGAAGGGACAGGGTCCTATGGCTACACCTTC,CASSLEGTGSYGYTF
TRBJ1-1,TRBV6-5,NA,14,NA,TGTGCCAGCCCTAGGGGTTCGGGGAACACTGAAGCTTTCTTT,CASPRGSGNTEAFF
TRBJ1-6,TRBV18,NA,13,NA,TGTGCCAGCTCACCAGGGGTTGAGTCACCCCTCCACTTT,CASSPGVESPLHF
TRBJ2-3,TRBV5-1,TRBD1,16,NA,TGCGCCAGCAGCTCTAACCGGGACAGGGTAGCAGATACGCAGTATTTT,CASSSNRDRVADTQYF
TRBJ2-2,TRBV3-1/TRBV3-2,NA,14,NA,TGTGCCAGCAGCCAAGTAAGCAATGGCGGGGAGCTGTTTTTT,CASSQVSNGGELFF
TRBJ1-3,TRBV5-1,NA,15,NA,TGCGCCAGCAGCTCGGCGACAGTCTCTGGAAACACCATATATTTT,CASSSATVSGNTIYF
TRBJ1-2,TRBV12-5,NA,15,NA,TGTGCTAGTGGTTTACCTAACAGGGAACCCTATGGCTACACCTTC,CASGLPNREPYGYTF
TRBJ1-6,TRBV11-2,NA,11,NA,TGTGCCAGCAGCTTAGGTTCACCCCTCCACTTT,CASSLGSPLHF
TRBJ1-2,TRBV7-2,NA,15,NA,TGTGCCAGCAGCTTAGCGCTGGACAGCGGCGCGGGCTACACCTTC,CASSLALDSGAGYTF
TRBJ1-6,TRBV4-3,NA,16,NA,TGCGCCAGCAGCCAAGATGGAACAGCCTATAATTCACCCCTCCACTTT,CASSQDGTAYNSPLHF
TRBJ1-5,TRBV19,NA,15,once,TGTGCCAGTAGTATTTTATCAGGGTTTAATCAGCCCCAGCATTTT,CASSILSGFNQPQHF
TRBJ1-3,TRBV19,NA,14,NA,TGTGCCAGTAGTATCTCAGAAACAGGAAACACCATATATTTT,CASSISETGNTIYF
TRBJ2-7,TRBV20-1,NA,11,NA,TGCAGTGCTAGTGGCGTCTACGAGCAGTACTTC,CSASGVYEQYF